This TCR beta chain was identified during a study of blood T cell repertoires in COVID-19. At the level of the study: Specimens from acute and convalescent COVID-19 originated in the United States, Italy and Spain.

This clone was seen at least ten times. Allocation to cohorts depended on clinical history reported by the participants. Authors' methods: Amplified reference gene primers provided the basis for estimating nucleated cell counts. The data were produced by immunoSEQ multiplex PCR, yet TCRdb's version contains in-frame clones alone and is incomplete. The DNA gave D and trimming, while V, J and clone size come from that table. The data show hundreds of thousands of clones, 85% to 90% seen once. Germline V gene lookup returns CDR1 SGHRS and CDR2 YFSETQ. J was trimmed by 3 bases and V by 2 bases; bases with no gene match: 2. CDR3 length: 15 residues.

This sequence originates from a woman in her twenties or thirties who had recovered from COVID-19. Sequencing used PBMCs or T cells enriched from blood (not recorded which). The rearrangement links TRBV5-1 to TRBJ2-3, with 11 bases lining up with TRBD2. CDR3: CASSFSGRATDTQYF. CDR3 DNA sequence: TGCGCCAGCAGCTTTAGCGGGAGGGCTACAGATACGCAGTATTTT.